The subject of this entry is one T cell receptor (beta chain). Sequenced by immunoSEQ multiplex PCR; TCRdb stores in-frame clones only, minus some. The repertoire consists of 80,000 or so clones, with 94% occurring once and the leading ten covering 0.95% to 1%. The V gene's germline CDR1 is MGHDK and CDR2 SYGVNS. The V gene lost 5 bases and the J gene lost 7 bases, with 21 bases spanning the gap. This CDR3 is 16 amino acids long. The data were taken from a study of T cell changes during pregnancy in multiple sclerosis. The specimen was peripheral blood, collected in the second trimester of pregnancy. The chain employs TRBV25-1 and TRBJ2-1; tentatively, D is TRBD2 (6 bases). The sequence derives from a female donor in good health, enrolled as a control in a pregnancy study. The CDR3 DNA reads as TGTGCCAGCAGTAAGGTCGGGACTTCGATAGGGAATGAGCAGTTCTTC. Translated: CASSKVGTSIGNEQFF.